These 27 T cell receptor beta chains originate from one sample sequenced in a study of CD8+ T cells in alopecia areata. Regarding treatment: oral pan-JAK inhibitor, 5-10 mg twice daily. cDNA reverse transcribed from extracted RNA served as the sequencing template. The data were produced by immunoSEQ multiplex PCR, yet TCRdb's version contains in-frame clones alone and is incomplete. Of 120,000 to 150,000 clones in the sample, approximately 90% were seen once. Material: CD8+ T cells sorted from blood, obtained at week 4, from a patient treated with tofacitinib. Receptor source: a human donor with alopecia areata.

The chain is built from TRBV30 and TRBJ2-7, with TRBD1 identical over 7 bases. V was clipped by 0 bases and J by 2 bases; unmatched bases: 4. Germline V CDR1 and CDR2: GTSNPN, SVGIG (reference sequence). The CDR3 is made up of 14 amino acids. CDR3 region: CAWSVWDSTYEQYF. CDR3 coding DNA: TGTGCCTGGAGTGTCTGGGACAGTACCTACGAGCAGTACTTC.

Comment on this clone: This sample also contains other DNA sequences that code for the same CDR3. The chain is built from TRBV29-1 and TRBJ2-7; D gene ambiguous. This CDR3 region has 12 residues. V lost 2 bases, J lost 2 bases, and 7 bases lay in between. From germline, CDR1 is SQVTM and CDR2 ANQGSEA. CDR3 region: CSVESDTYEQYF. CDR3 nucleotides: TGCAGCGTTGAATCTGACACCTACGAGCAGTACTTC.

This sequence joins TRBV10-3 and TRBJ2-2; D is undetermined. The CDR3 contains 12 residues. The germline V gene encodes CDR1 ENHRY and CDR2 SYGVKD. Trimming took off 8 bases at V and 6 bases at J, with 10 bases between the two ends. The CDR3 DNA is TGTGCCATCGACTCCGGCCCCGGGGAGCTGTTTTTT. Amino acid sequence: CAIDSGPGELFF.

The chain combines TRBV29-1 with TRBJ2-7; D call uncertain. Trimming took 6 bases from V and 4 from J, leaving 10 bases between them. The CDR3 is 11 residues long. Germline values: CDR1 SQVTM, CDR2 ANQGSEA. In DNA form, the CDR3 reads TGCAGCGTCCGGATGGGGTACGAGCAGTACTTC. Its translation is CSVRMGYEQYF.

The chain is built from TRBV30 and TRBJ2-7; 7 nucleotides agree with TRBD1. The germline V gene has CDR1 GTSNPN and CDR2 SVGIG (reference sequence). The V and J ends lost 5 bases and 0 bases, in that order; junction bases with no gene match: 4. This CDR3 has 13 amino acids. CDR3 in amino acids: CAWATGNSYEQYF. In DNA form, the CDR3 reads TGTGCCTGGGCGACAGGGAACTCCTACGAGCAGTACTTC.

The J gene is TRBJ1-2, the V gene TRBV29-1; D uncertain. The CDR3 has 10 residues. From germline, CDR1 is SQVTM and CDR2 ANQGSEA. V gave up 0 bases and J gave up 4 bases, with 0 bases separating them. CDR3 bases: TGCAGCGTTGAAGACTATGGCTACACCTTC. As protein: CSVEDYGYTF.

The chain links TRBV5-8 to TRBJ2-4; no clear D gene. The CDR3 contains 15 residues. The V end was cut by 5 bases, the J end by 0 bases, with 12 bases between. From germline, CDR1 is SGHTS and CDR2 YDEGEE. CDR3 sequence (DNA): TGTGCCAGCAGTCCCCGACGGTTAGCCAAAAACATTCAGTACTTC. Its translation: CASSPRRLAKNIQYF.

The rearrangement joins TRBV9 to TRBJ1-6, with 9 positions matching TRBD1. J gave up 6 bases and V 3 bases, and 10 bases lay outside the gene matches. The CDR3 extends over 17 amino acids. The germline gives CDR1 SGDLS, CDR2 YYNGEE. DNA for the CDR3: TGTGCCAGCAGCGCGCACCCTCTGGACAGGGGTAATTCACCCCTCCACTTT. Encoded protein: CASSAHPLDRGNSPLHF.

This rearrangement joins TRBV2 to TRBJ2-7; the match to TRBD2 covers 9 bases. J gave up 7 bases and V 2 bases, and 15 bases lay outside the gene matches. The CDR3 contains 17 residues. Germline CDR1 SNHLY, CDR2 FYNNEI. DNA of the CDR3: TGTGCCAGCAGTGAAATACCGCCGGGCGGGAGGGCCTGGGAGCAGTACTTC. It translates to CASSEIPPGGRAWEQYF.

CDR3 loop: CAWSVSRVKGEQYF. The CDR3 coding sequence is TGTGCCTGGAGTGTTTCCAGGGTGAAAGGCGAGCAGTACTTC. This chain joins TRBV30 and TRBJ2-7; tentative D call: TRBD1 (5 bases). The CDR3 is 14 residues long. Germline loops: CDR1 GTSNPN, CDR2 SVGIG (reference sequence). The V end lost 0 bases, the J end lost 6 bases, and 15 bases lay between the germline ends.

J is TRBJ2-7 and V is TRBV15; TRBD1 matches at 8 bases. The CDR3 runs to 15 residues. Germline V gene lookup returns CDR1 LNHNV and CDR2 YYDKDF (reference sequence). V trimming: 3 bases; J trimming: 3 bases; junction bases outside the gene matches: 7. The CDR3 protein is CATSRVGTGVYEQYF. In nucleotides, the CDR3 is TGTGCCACCAGCAGGGTCGGGACAGGAGTCTACGAGCAGTACTTC.

The rearrangement uses TRBV13 and TRBJ2-7; D unresolved. Per germline, CDR1 PRHDT and CDR2 FYEKMQ (reference sequence). Trimming cost V 5 bases and J 0 bases, with 11 bases left between them. The CDR3 is 14 residues long. The CDR3 region has the DNA TGTGCCAGCAGCACCGGCGGACCCTCCTACGAGCAGTACTTC. Translating gives CASSTGGPSYEQYF.

The V call is TRBV9, the J call TRBJ2-1, with 10 bases identical to TRBD2. The length of the CDR3 is 17 residues. Unmatched junction bases numbered 10, after V lost 3 bases and J lost 4 bases. Germline loops: CDR1 SGDLS, CDR2 YYNGEE. The DNA for the CDR3 is TGTGCCAGCAGCGACCCCGCTAGCGGGAGTAGTTACAATGAGCAGTTCTTC. This sequence encodes CASSDPASGSSYNEQFF. The full variable domain, rest sourced from reference TRBV9 and TRBJ2-1, is DSGVTQTPKHLITATGQRVTLRCSPRSGDLSVYWYQQSLDQGLQFLIQYYNGEERAKGNILERFSAQQFPDLHSELNLSSLELGDSALYFCASSDPASGSSYNEQFFGPGTRLTVL.

Details on this clone: The same CDR3 also results from other DNA sequences found in this sample. The V gene is TRBV30, the J gene TRBJ2-7; TRBD2 is a possible D gene (5 bases). V lost 0 bases and J 1 base, leaving 7 bases between the germline ends. CDR3 size: 13 residues. From germline, CDR1 is GTSNPN and CDR2 SVGIG (reference sequence). CDR3 residues: CAWSVGSSYEQYF. CDR3 DNA sequence: TGTGCCTGGAGTGTTGGGAGTTCCTACGAGCAGTACTTC.

The genes are TRBV4-1 and TRBJ1-2; D gene ambiguous. CDR3 length equals 12 residues. V was pared by 0 bases and J by 5 bases, with 4 bases between. The germline V gene has CDR1 MGHRA and CDR2 YSYEKL. DNA for the CDR3: TGCGCCAGCAGCCAAGAACAGTATGGCTACACCTTC. Translation gives CASSQEQYGYTF.

The rearrangement joins TRBV2 to TRBJ1-2; unclear D gene. This CDR3 has 14 amino acids. V lost 0 bases to trimming and J lost 5 bases, with 10 bases between them. Germline lookup yields CDR1 SNHLY and CDR2 FYNNEI. As DNA, the CDR3 is TGTGCCAGCAGTGAAGCGCCTCCTGGGTATGGCTACACCTTC. Protein: CASSEAPPGYGYTF.

The V and J genes are TRBV9 and TRBJ2-7, with D tentatively TRBD2 (5 bases). This CDR3 contains 15 residues. CDR1 is SGDLS and CDR2 is YYNGEE in the germline V gene. V dropped 4 bases and J dropped 1 base, with 15 bases sitting between them. In nucleotides, the CDR3 is TGTGCCAGCAGCCTCAGCGGCCTAACGTCCTACGAGCAGTACTTC. Amino acid sequence: CASSLSGLTSYEQYF.

The chain couples TRBV4-2 to TRBJ2-2; D remains unclear. The CDR3 length is 12 residues. The ends were cut back, 3 bases at V and 4 bases at J, with 3 bases in the middle. Germline CDR1 LGHNA, CDR2 YNFKEQ. CDR3 DNA sequence: TGTGCCAGCAGCCAGGGCACCGGGGAGCTGTTTTTT. Translated, it gives CASSQGTGELFF.

The chain links TRBV5-1 to TRBJ2-7; no clear D gene. CDR3 length: 12 residues. The germline gives CDR1 SGHRS, CDR2 YFSETQ. The germline V and J ends were trimmed by 0 bases and 7 bases, with 8 bases remaining between them. CDR3 region: CASSLAPGEQYF. CDR3 sequence (DNA): TGCGCCAGCAGCTTGGCCCCGGGTGAGCAGTACTTC. The variable domain in full, with the rest retrieved from reference TRBV5-1 and TRBJ2-7, is KAGVTQTPRYLIKTRGQQVTLSCSPISGHRSVSWYQQTPGQGLQFLFEYFSETQRNKGNFPGRFSGRQFSNSRSEMNVSTLELGDSALYLCASSLAPGEQYFGPGTRLTVT.

The chain is built from TRBV27 and TRBJ2-7, with unresolved D. Germline V lookup: CDR1 MNHEY, CDR2 SMNVEV (reference sequence). This CDR3 is 12 amino acids long. The germline V and J ends were trimmed by 6 bases and 3 bases, with 9 bases remaining between them. The CDR3 here is CASSRNLYEQYF. In DNA, the CDR3 is TGTGCCAGCAGCCGCAACCTCTACGAGCAGTACTTC.

The chain uses TRBV29-1 and TRBJ2-3; 7 bases map to TRBD2. V shed 4 bases, J shed 1 base, and the junction held 17 bases outside the gene matches. This CDR3 has 18 amino acids. The V gene's germline CDR1 is SQVTM and CDR2 ANQGSEA. The CDR3 DNA reads as TGCAGCGTTGTGATCAGATCGTCGAGCGGGGTAGGCACAGATACGCAGTATTTT. The encoded protein is CSVVIRSSSGVGTDTQYF.

J is TRBJ1-4 and V is TRBV30; TRBD1 agrees at 8 bases. Germline-derived CDR1 and CDR2 are GTSNPN and SVGIG (reference sequence). The CDR3 covers 13 residues. The V and J ends lost 4 bases and 7 bases, in that order; junction bases with no gene match: 5. DNA of the CDR3: TGTGCCTGGATCCAGGGGGCGCGTGAAAAACTGTTTTTT. This codes for CAWIQGAREKLFF.

V and J are TRBV2 and TRBJ2-7; D could derive from TRBD1 or TRBD2 (5 bases each). This CDR3 has 14 amino acids. The germline V gene encodes CDR1 SNHLY and CDR2 FYNNEI. V was trimmed by 3 bases and J by 6 bases, leaving 15 bases between them. CDR3 sequence: CASSEGRLRSEQYF. The CDR3 DNA reads as TGTGCCAGCAGTGAGGGACGACTAAGGTCCGAGCAGTACTTC.

V and J are TRBV5-6 and TRBJ2-1; possibly TRBD1 for D (6 bases). Trimming took off 4 bases at V and 4 bases at J, with 9 bases between the two ends. CDR1 SGHDT and CDR2 YYEEEE come from the germline V gene. CDR3 length: 13 amino acids. The CDR3 nucleotides read TGTGCCAGCAGCGGCGACAGGTACAATGAGCAGTTCTTC. This encodes CASSGDRYNEQFF.

CDR3 nucleotides: TGTGCCAGCAGCGGACTAGCGGGTACCTACGAGCAGTACTTC. Amino acid sequence: CASSGLAGTYEQYF. The chain joins TRBV11-2 to TRBJ2-7, with 11 bases fitting TRBD2. J was trimmed by 2 bases and V by 5 bases; bases with no gene match: 2. The CDR3 runs to 14 residues. CDR1 SGHAT and CDR2 FQNNGV come from the germline V gene. The full variable domain, completed using reference TRBV11-2 and TRBJ2-7, is EAGVAQSPRYKIIEKRQSVAFWCNPISGHATLYWYQQILGQGPKLLIQFQNNGVVDDSQLPKDRFSAERLKGVDSTLKIQPAKLEDSAVYLCASSGLAGTYEQYFGPGTRLTVT.

The chain carries TRBV30 and TRBJ2-1; 13 nucleotides align to TRBD2. CDR3 length: 17 amino acids. Trimming at V came to 3 bases and at J to 7 bases, leaving 12 bases not matched to a gene. Germline assignment: CDR1 GTSNPN and CDR2 SVGIG (reference sequence). Here the CDR3 reads CAWSILAGGLTGNEQFF. The DNA of the CDR3 is TGTGCCTGGAGCATACTAGCGGGGGGGCTAACAGGGAATGAGCAGTTCTTC.

This clone was observed a handful of times. The rearrangement joins TRBV29-1 to TRBJ2-6, with D tentatively TRBD1 or TRBD2 (5 bases each). Trimming removed 7 bases from V and 0 bases from J, with 10 bases in between. CDR3 length: 14 amino acids. Germline loops: CDR1 SQVTM, CDR2 ANQGSEA. The DNA of the CDR3 is TGCAGCGCCCTGGGGGTCTCTGGGGCCAACGTCCTGACTTTC. Translation gives CSALGVSGANVLTF.